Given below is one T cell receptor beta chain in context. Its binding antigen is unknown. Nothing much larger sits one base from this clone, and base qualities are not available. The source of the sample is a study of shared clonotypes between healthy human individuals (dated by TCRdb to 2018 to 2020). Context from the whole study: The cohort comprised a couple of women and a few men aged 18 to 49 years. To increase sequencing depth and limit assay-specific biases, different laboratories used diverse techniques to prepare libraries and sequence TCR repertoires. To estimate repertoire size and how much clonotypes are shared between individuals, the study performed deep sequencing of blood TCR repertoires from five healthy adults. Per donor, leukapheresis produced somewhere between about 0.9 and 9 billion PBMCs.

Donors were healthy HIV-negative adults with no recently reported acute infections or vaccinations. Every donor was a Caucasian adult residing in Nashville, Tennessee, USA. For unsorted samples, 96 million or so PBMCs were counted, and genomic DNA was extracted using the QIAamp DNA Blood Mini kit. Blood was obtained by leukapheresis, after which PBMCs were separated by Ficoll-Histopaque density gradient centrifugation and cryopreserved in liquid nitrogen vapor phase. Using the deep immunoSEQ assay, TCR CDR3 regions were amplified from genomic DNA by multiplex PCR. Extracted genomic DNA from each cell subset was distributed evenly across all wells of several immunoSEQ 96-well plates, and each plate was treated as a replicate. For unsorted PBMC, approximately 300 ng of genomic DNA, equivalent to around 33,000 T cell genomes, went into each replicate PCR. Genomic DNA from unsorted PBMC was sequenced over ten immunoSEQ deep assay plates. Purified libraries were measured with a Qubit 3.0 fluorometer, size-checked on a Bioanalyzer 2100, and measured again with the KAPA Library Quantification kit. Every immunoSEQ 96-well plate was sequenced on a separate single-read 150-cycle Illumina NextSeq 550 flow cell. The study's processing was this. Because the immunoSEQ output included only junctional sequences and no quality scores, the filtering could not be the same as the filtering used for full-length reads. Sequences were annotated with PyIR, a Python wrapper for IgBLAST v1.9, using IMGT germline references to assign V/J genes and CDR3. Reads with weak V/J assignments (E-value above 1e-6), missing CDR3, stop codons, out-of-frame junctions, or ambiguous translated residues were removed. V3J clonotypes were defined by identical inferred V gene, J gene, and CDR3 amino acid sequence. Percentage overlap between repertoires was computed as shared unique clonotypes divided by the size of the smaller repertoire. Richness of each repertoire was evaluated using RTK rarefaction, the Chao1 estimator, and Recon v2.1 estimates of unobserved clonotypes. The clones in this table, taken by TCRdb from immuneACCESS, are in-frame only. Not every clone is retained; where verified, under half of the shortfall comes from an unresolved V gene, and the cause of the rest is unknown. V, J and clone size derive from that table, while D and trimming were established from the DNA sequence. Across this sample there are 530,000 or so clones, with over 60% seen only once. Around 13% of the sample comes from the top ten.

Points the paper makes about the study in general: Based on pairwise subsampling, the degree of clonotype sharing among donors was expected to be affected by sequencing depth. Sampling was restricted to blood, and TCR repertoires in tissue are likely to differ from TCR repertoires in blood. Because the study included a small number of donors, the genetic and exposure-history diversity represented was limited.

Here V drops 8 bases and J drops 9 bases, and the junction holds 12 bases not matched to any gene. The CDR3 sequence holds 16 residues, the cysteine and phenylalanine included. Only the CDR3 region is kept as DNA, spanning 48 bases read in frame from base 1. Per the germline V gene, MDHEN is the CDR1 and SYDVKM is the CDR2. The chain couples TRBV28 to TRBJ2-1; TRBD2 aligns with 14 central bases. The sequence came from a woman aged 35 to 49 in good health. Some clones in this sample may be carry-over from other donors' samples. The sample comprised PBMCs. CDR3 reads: CASGSPGLAGVGEQFF. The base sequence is TGTGCCAGCGGATCTCCGGGACTAGCGGGAGTGGGTGAGCAGTTCTTC.